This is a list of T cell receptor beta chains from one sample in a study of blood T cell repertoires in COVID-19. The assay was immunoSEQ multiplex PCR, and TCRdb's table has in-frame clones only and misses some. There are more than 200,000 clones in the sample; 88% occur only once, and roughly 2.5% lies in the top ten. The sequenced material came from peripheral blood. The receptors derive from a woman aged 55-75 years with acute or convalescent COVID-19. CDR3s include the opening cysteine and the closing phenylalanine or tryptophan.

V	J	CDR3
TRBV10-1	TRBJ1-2	CASSPTANYGYTF
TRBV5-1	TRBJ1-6	CASSTTDRMNSPLHF
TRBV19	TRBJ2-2	CASSPGLAANTGELFF
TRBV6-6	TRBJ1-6	CASSPRGFSPLHF
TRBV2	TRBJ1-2	CASSGQRYGYTF
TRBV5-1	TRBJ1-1	CASGREFNTEAFF
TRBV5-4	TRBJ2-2	CASSLRSGGAGELFF
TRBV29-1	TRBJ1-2	CSVAPGGADYGYTF
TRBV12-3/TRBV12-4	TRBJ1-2	CASSGGQGGGYTF
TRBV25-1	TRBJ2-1	CASSEFGNQNEQFF
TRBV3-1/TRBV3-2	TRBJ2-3	CASSPIAGGITDTQYF
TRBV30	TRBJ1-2	CAWSSGRAGANYGYTF
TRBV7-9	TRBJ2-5	CASSLSGGKETQYF
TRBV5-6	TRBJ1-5	CASSLFGVYSNQPQHF
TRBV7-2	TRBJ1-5	CASSLEGDVSQPQHF
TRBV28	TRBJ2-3	CASNRDRGTDTQYF
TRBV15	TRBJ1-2	CATSNRQEWHGYTF
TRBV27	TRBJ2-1	CASRLRGGFDEQFF
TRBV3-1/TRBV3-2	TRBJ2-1	CASSGTGDYNEQFF
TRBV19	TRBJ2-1	CASSSHGRAFSDEQFF
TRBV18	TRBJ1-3	CASSPYMGSSGNTIYF
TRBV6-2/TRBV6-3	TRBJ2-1	CASSQTSVSYNEQFF
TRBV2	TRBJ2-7	CASSVGTATEQYF
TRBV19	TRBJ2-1	CASSPGYNEQFF
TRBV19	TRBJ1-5	CASSIWDSLNQPQHF
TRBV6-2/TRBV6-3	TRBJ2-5	CASSNQGVGQETQYF
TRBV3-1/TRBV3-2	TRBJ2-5	CASSLLGLPETQYF
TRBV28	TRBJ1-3	CASSLGTGGLSGNTIYF
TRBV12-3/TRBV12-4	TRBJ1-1	CASSPQGLAFF
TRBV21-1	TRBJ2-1	CASSKANKREGIEQFF
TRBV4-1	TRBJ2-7	CASSPGQGPGYEQYF
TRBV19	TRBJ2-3	CASSIGPRTSGSTDTQYF
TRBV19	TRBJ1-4	CASSISGGTNEKLFF
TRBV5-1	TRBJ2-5	CASSNSGQETQYF
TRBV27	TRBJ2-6	CASSRAGSSGANVLTF
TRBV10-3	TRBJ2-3	CAISLGQGLSDTQYF
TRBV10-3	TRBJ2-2	CAIRTANTGELFF
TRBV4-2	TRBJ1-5	CASSQSRQGVGQPQHF
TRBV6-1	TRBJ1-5	CASSEGLRQGLRSQPQHF
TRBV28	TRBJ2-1	CASSPLGYRGNYNEQFF
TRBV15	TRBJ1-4	CATSRDRPDRGAGEKLFF
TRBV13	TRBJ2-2	CASSGTPGLANTGELFF
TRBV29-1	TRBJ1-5	CSVGGQGKSQHF
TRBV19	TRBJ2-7	CASSIYGGYEQYF
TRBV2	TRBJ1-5	CASSARGRRVDSNQPQHF
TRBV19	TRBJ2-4	CASSQDRKNIQYF
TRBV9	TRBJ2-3	CASSKGTASTDTQYF
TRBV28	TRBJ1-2	CASSYVANYGYTF
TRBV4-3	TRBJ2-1	CASSLVAGGGNEQFF
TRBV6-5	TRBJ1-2	CASSPGQGSSYGYTF
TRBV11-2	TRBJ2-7	CASSLPSILAGGVYEQYF
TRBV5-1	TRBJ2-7	CASSQDGTGPYEQYF
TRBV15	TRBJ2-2	CATARGNTGELFF
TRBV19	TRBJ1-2	CASSPRGYTF
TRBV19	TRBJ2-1	CASSPTGTLTEQFF
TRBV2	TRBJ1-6	CASRGDRGNSPLHF
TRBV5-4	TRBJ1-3	CASSLQTGRGNTIYF
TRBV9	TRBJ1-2	CASSVDPNGGSYTF
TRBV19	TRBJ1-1	CASSETGPEAFF
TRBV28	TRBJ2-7	CASRASGTYEQYF